A single sample gave rise to the 32 T cell receptor beta chains below, sequenced in a study of Graves' ophthalmopathy and Graves' hyperthyroidism. Transcripts of RNA were the source for amplifying TCR beta CDR3 regions. First-round RT-PCR employed HTBI primers, with a second-round multiplex PCR after it. Using its own MiXCR run on the multiplex PCR reads, TCRdb lists one record per CDR3 protein. The sample shows under 800,000 distinct CDR3 sequences, 20% to 25% of them seen only once. Material for sequencing was peripheral blood. The receptors shown here come from a woman aged 18-29 years with stable Graves' hyperthyroidism. Some clones in this sample may be carry-over from other donors' samples.

This chain joins TRBV24-1 and TRBJ2-5; D may correspond to TRBD1 or TRBD2 (5 bases each). The V gene lost 2 bases and the J gene lost 5 bases, with 17 bases spanning the gap. CDR1 and CDR2 (germline): KGHDR, SFDVKD. This CDR3 is 16 amino acids long. The CDR3 DNA reads TGTGCCACCAGTGATTCACCGGGACCCGATGGGGAGACCCAGTACTTC. Translation: CATSDSPGPDGETQYF.

There are many counts of this clonotype. The chain joins TRBV6-7 to TRBJ2-7; TRBD1 agrees at 8 bases. TRBV6-7 has ORF status, its function being uncertain. Trimming removed 2 bases from V and 4 bases from J; junction bases left unmatched: 10. The CDR3 consists of 16 residues. The CDR3 is CASSYPRRQGSYEQYF. Written as DNA, the CDR3 is TGTGCCAGCAGTTACCCGAGGCGACAGGGGTCGTACGAGCAGTACTTC.

The chain uses TRBV7-9 and TRBJ2-7, with D uncertain. Trimming removed 5 bases at V and 5 bases at J, with 13 bases between. Germline V gene lookup returns CDR1 SEHNR and CDR2 FQNEAQ (reference sequence). This CDR3 contains 13 residues. CDR3 sequence: CASSPAGVDEQYF. The CDR3 DNA reads TGTGCCAGCAGCCCCGCTGGGGTAGACGAGCAGTACTTC.

The table lists this clonotype with many counts. The rearrangement uses TRBV9 and TRBJ1-5; D is undetermined. The CDR3 loop spans 15 amino acids. Germline lookup yields CDR1 SGDLS and CDR2 YYNGEE. Trimming shortened V by 4 bases and J by 3 bases, and 14 bases separated the two germline ends. CDR3 sequence reads: CASSLSPAANQPQHF. The CDR3 nucleotides are TGTGCCAGCAGCTTATCTCCAGCAGCCAATCAGCCCCAGCATTTT. Together with reference TRBV9 and TRBJ1-5, the CDR3 gives the full variable domain: DSGVTQTPKHLITATGQRVTLRCSPRSGDLSVYWYQQSLDQGLQFLIQYYNGEERAKGNILERFSAQQFPDLHSELNLSSLELGDSALYFCASSLSPAANQPQHFGDGTRLSIL.

Many counts were recorded for this clonotype. The rearrangement links TRBV7-8 to TRBJ2-7; D gene ambiguous. This CDR3 comprises 14 residues. Trimming pared 6 bases from V and 2 bases from J, leaving 14 bases between. Germline V gene lookup returns CDR1 SGHVS and CDR2 FQNEAQ. CDR3 protein: CASRESGLPYEQYF. CDR3 DNA: TGTGCCAGCAGGGAGAGTGGGCTCCCCTACGAGCAGTACTTC.

The chain is built from TRBV6-5 and TRBJ1-2, with TRBD1 matching 7 bases. The J segment lost 7 bases and the V segment lost 4 bases, leaving 6 bases of the junction unmatched. This CDR3 is 13 amino acids long. CDR1 and CDR2 (germline): MNHEY, SVGAGI. The DNA of the CDR3 is TGTGCCAGCAGTTGGGGCACAGGGGTTGGCTACACCTTC. Its translation: CASSWGTGVGYTF.

This clonotype was seen more than once but under ten times. The rearrangement uses TRBV5-1 and TRBJ2-2; weak D call: TRBD2 (6 bases). Germline V lookup: CDR1 SGHRS, CDR2 YFSETQ. The CDR3 contains 15 residues. Trimming left V 3 bases short and J 1 base short, with 10 bases between. The CDR3 DNA sequence: TGCGCCAGCAGCTCGGGGGTCTTGAACACCGGGGAGCTGTTTTTT. Its translation is CASSSGVLNTGELFF.

This clonotype was counted many times. The genes are TRBV6-5 and TRBJ2-2; D unresolved. CDR1 and CDR2 from the germline V gene are MNHEY and SVGAGI. The ends were cut back, 2 bases at V and 3 bases at J, with 7 bases in the middle. The CDR3 length is 14 residues. As DNA, the CDR3 is TGTGCCAGCAGTTACGTAAGCGACACCGGGGAGCTGTTTTTT. Its translation: CASSYVSDTGELFF.

A few counts support this clonotype. This chain connects TRBV13 to TRBJ2-5, with D perhaps being TRBD1 or TRBD2 (5 bases each). Trimming pared 3 bases from V and 3 bases from J, leaving 14 bases between. The CDR3 totals 15 residues. Germline-derived CDR1 and CDR2 are PRHDT and FYEKMQ (reference sequence). The CDR3, as DNA: TGTGCCAGCAGCTTGGGGACCGGGGCAAAAGAGACCCAGTACTTC. Its translation: CASSLGTGAKETQYF.

This clonotype was seen at least ten times. This chain joins TRBV12-3 or TRBV12-4 and TRBJ2-7; the D gene is possibly TRBD2 (6 bases). CDR3 size: 13 residues. Trimming left V 1 base short and J 7 bases short, with 11 bases between. The DNA of the CDR3 is TGTGCCAGCAGTTTAGGTCCCGGGGGTGAGCAGTACTTC. Protein sequence: CASSLGPGGEQYF.

This clonotype appeared many times. This chain links TRBV15 with TRBJ2-7; D may be TRBD1 (5 bases). The V end was cut by 4 bases, the J end by 5 bases, with 21 bases between. The CDR3 consists of 16 residues. Germline CDR1 is LNHNV and CDR2 is YYDKDF (reference sequence). CDR3 in DNA: TGTGCCACCAGCACCGATTACCCGACAGTCTCTGACGAGCAGTACTTC. Translation: CATSTDYPTVSDEQYF.

This clonotype was recorded at least ten times. The chain combines TRBV20-1 with TRBJ2-5, with D perhaps matching TRBD1 (5 bases). The CDR3 spans 14 residues. The ends were cut back, 1 base at V and 2 bases at J, with 11 bases in the middle. Germline V gene lookup returns CDR1 DFQATT and CDR2 SNEGSKA (reference sequence). The CDR3 spells CSARGTILQETQYF. CDR3 nucleotide sequence: TGCAGTGCTAGAGGGACAATCCTACAAGAGACCCAGTACTTC.

In this sample, this clonotype turned up many times. The J gene is TRBJ1-1, the V gene TRBV12-3 or TRBV12-4, with a weak D call TRBD1 (5 bases). The length of the CDR3 is 13 residues. The V end was cut by 6 bases, the J end by 8 bases, with 16 bases between. This CDR3 is CASSVRALLEAFF. The CDR3 coding sequence is TGTGCCAGCAGCGTCAGGGCTTTACTCGAAGCTTTCTTT.

This chain connects TRBV11-3 to TRBJ2-2, with D perhaps TRBD1 or TRBD2 (6 bases each). The germline V gene has CDR1 SGHNT and CDR2 YENEEA. V shed 1 base and J shed 10 bases, with 10 bases lying between them. CDR3 length: 13 residues. The DNA of the CDR3 is TGTGCCAGCAGCTTAGGGGGGGCTAAGGAGCTGTTTTTT. This codes for CASSLGGAKELFF.

There are many counts of this clonotype. V and J are TRBV6-1 and TRBJ2-5; D unclear. With 7 bases removed from V and 11 bases from J, the gap between germline ends came to 11 bases. CDR3 size: 10 residues. Germline V gene data show CDR1 as MNHNS and CDR2 as SASEGT. CDR3 amino acids: CASIWLRQYF. CDR3 coding DNA: TGTGCCAGCATCTGGCTCAGACAGTACTTC.

This clonotype came up many times. Being one base from a much bigger clone, this may be a read error. This chain links TRBV11-2 with TRBJ2-5, with 7 bases fitting TRBD2. Germline lookup yields CDR1 SGHAT and CDR2 FQNNGV. The CDR3 is 15 amino acids. The J segment lost 7 bases and the V segment lost 1 base, leaving 9 bases of the junction unmatched. Here the CDR3 DNA reads TGTGCCAGCAGCTTAGTACGAGCGGGGAGAGGGACCCAGTACTTC. It yields the protein CASSLVRAGRGTQYF. The whole variable domain, filled in from reference TRBV11-2 and TRBJ2-5, reads EAGVAQSPRYKIIEKRQSVAFWCNPISGHATLYWYQQILGQGPKLLIQFQNNGVVDDSQLPKDRFSAERLKGVDSTLKIQPAKLEDSAVYLCASSLVRAGRGTQYFGPGTRLLVL.

The table lists this clonotype with many counts. The chain is built from TRBV29-1 and TRBJ2-7, with 8 nucleotides matching TRBD1. Per germline, CDR1 SQVTM and CDR2 ANQGSEA. The CDR3 is 15 amino acids. Trimming cost V 1 base and J 2 bases; bases outside gene matches: 7. CDR3 sequence (DNA): TGCAGCGTTGAAGTACCGGACAGGGCCCCCTACGAGCAGTACTTC. Its protein is CSVEVPDRAPYEQYF.

This clonotype has at least ten counts. The chain links TRBV6-5 to TRBJ1-5; TRBD1 is a possible D gene (6 bases). This CDR3 is 13 amino acids long. CDR1 is MNHEY, CDR2 SVGAGI, per germline. The germline V and J ends were trimmed by 6 bases and 6 bases, with 12 bases remaining between them. CDR3 amino acids: CASRGQVAQPQHF. The CDR3 bases are TGTGCCAGCAGGGGACAAGTTGCTCAGCCCCAGCATTTT.

This clonotype was counted ten times or more. The V call is TRBV12-3 or TRBV12-4, the J call TRBJ1-2; D may be TRBD1 (6 bases). The CDR3 contains 14 residues. The ends were cut back, 2 bases at V and 7 bases at J, with 14 bases in the middle. This chain's CDR3 is CASSLRSGAVGYTF. In DNA form, the CDR3 reads TGTGCCAGCAGTTTACGGTCAGGGGCGGTTGGCTACACCTTC.

This clonotype was observed many times. The chain is built from TRBV10-1 and TRBJ2-7, with D hard to call. V lost 4 bases to trimming and J lost 2 bases, with 9 bases between them. Per the germline V gene, CDR1 is WNHNN and CDR2 is SYGVQD (reference sequence). The CDR3 totals 13 residues. The CDR3 is CASSVAGTYEQYF. CDR3 in DNA: TGCGCCAGCAGTGTGGCAGGTACCTACGAGCAGTACTTC.

A remark on this clonotype: Being one base from a much bigger clone, this may be a read error. The CDR3 carries no conserved terminal phenylalanine or tryptophan, so it likely arises from a read error. The rearrangement uses TRBV6-2 or TRBV6-3 and TRBJ1-6; D perhaps matches TRBD1 (5 bases). The CDR3 is made up of 15 amino acids. Germline V gives CDR1 MNHEY, CDR2 SVGEGT. V lost 2 bases to trimming and J lost 9 bases, with 14 bases between them. CDR3 region: CASSYGGGTTSPLHI. CDR3 nucleotide sequence: TGTGCCAGCAGTTACGGCGGGGGGACTACTTCACCCCTCCACATT.

As regards this clonotype: A much larger clonotype is one base distant, so this may be a read error. The chain uses TRBV10-1 and TRBJ2-7; 8 bases agree with TRBD1. CDR1 and CDR2 (germline): WNHNN, SYGVQD (reference sequence). This CDR3 region has 13 residues. V shed 8 bases, J shed 7 bases, and the junction held 10 bases outside the gene matches. CDR3 residues: CASSEQGDEEQYV. CDR3 coding DNA: TGCGCCAGCTCAGAACAGGGGGATGAGGAGCAGTACGTC.

The sample holds a few counts of this clonotype. The chain couples TRBV11-3 to TRBJ1-1; D is undetermined. Germline-derived CDR1 and CDR2 are SGHNT and YENEEA. The CDR3 consists of 11 residues. V lost 5 bases and J lost 8, with 9 bases in between. In DNA, the CDR3 is TGTGCCAGCAGCCCAGTACGAGAAGCTTTCTTT. It codes for CASSPVREAFF. The full variable domain, in which reference TRBV11-3 and TRBJ1-1 provide the parts outside the CDR3, is EAGVVQSPRYKIIEKKQPVAFWCNPISGHNTLYWYLQNLGQGPELLIRYENEEAVDDSQLPKDRFSAERLKGVDSTLKIQPAELGDSAVYLCASSPVREAFFGQGTRLTVV.

This clonotype was picked up a small number of times. This may arise from a read error, as a much more abundant clone is one base away. The chain joins TRBV6-2 or TRBV6-3 to TRBJ2-4; D unresolved. The germline V gene has CDR1 MNHEY and CDR2 SVGEGT. CDR3 length: 12 amino acids. For the CDR3, the DNA is TGTGCCAGCAGTTACTCCGACGGGCAGAGACACTTC. This codes for CASSYSDGQRHF.

The chain is built from TRBV20-1 and TRBJ1-6; TRBD1 matches at 7 bases. The CDR3 has 15 amino acids. J gave up 4 bases and V 1 base, and 4 bases lay outside the gene matches. Per germline, CDR1 DFQATT and CDR2 SNEGSKA (reference sequence). CDR3 sequence (DNA): TGCAGTGCTAGAGTGAAGGGACAGTATAATTCACCCCTCCACTTT. Its translation is CSARVKGQYNSPLHF.

In its sample, this clonotype was seen once. The V call is TRBV27, the J call TRBJ2-2; 7 bases map to TRBD1. From germline, CDR1 is MNHEY and CDR2 SMNVEV (reference sequence). V trimming: 7 bases; J trimming: 1 base; junction bases outside the gene matches: 6. This CDR3 contains 15 residues. In DNA form, the CDR3 reads TGTGCCAGCACCACCGGGACAGAGAACACCGGGGAGCTGTTTTTT. Translating it yields CASTTGTENTGELFF.

CDR3 sequence (DNA): TGTGCCAGCAGCTCCCCGGGACTCGGGGGGGAGCTGTTTTTT. Translating gives CASSSPGLGGELFF. The chain recombines TRBV7-3 with TRBJ2-2, with TRBD2 as a possible D gene (6 bases). V lost 4 bases and J lost 8, with 14 bases in between. The CDR3 spans 14 residues. Germline CDR1 reads SGHTA; CDR2 reads FQGTGA.

This chain uses TRBV3-1 with TRBJ2-2, with D possibly TRBD2 on 6 matching bases. The CDR3 runs 14 residues. The V end was cut by 6 bases, the J end by 0 bases, with 8 bases between. The germline V gene has CDR1 LGHDT and CDR2 YNNKEL (reference sequence). This chain's CDR3 is CASRSGANTGELFF. CDR3 nucleotides: TGTGCCAGCAGGTCGGGGGCGAACACCGGGGAGCTGTTTTTT.

The rearrangement links TRBV5-1 to TRBJ2-6; D is unresolved. Germline CDR1 is SGHRS and CDR2 is YFSETQ. The CDR3 extends over 19 amino acids. V was pared by 0 bases and J by 0 bases, with 16 bases between. This chain's CDR3 is CASSLGGLSRHSGANVLTF. CDR3 DNA: TGCGCCAGCAGCTTGGGGGGTCTATCCCGCCACTCTGGGGCCAACGTCCTGACTTTC.

This chain connects TRBV28 to TRBJ2-7; D perhaps matches TRBD2 (5 bases). CDR1 is MDHEN, CDR2 SYDVKM, per germline. With 4 bases removed from V and 5 bases from J, the gap between germline ends came to 9 bases. The CDR3 is 12 residues long. In nucleotides, the CDR3 is TGTGCCAGCAGTTATACTAGTAACGAGCAGTACTTC. Protein: CASSYTSNEQYF.

The rearrangement uses TRBV18 and TRBJ1-5; D not certain. The CDR3 spans 15 residues. Trimming took 3 bases from V and 0 from J, leaving 9 bases between them. Per the germline V gene, CDR1 is KGHSH and CDR2 is LQKENI. CDR3 DNA: TGTGCCAGCTCACCCGACACGAATAGCAATCAGCCCCAGCATTTT. Its protein is CASSPDTNSNQPQHF.

This chain joins TRBV4-2 and TRBJ1-2; D is ambiguous. The CDR3 length is 15 residues. Germline CDR1 reads LGHNA; CDR2 reads YNFKEQ. V was clipped by 1 base and J by 5 bases, with 14 bases between them. The chain's CDR3 is CASSQGASIDYGYTF. In DNA form, the CDR3 reads TGTGCCAGCAGCCAAGGGGCCTCGATAGATTATGGCTACACCTTC.